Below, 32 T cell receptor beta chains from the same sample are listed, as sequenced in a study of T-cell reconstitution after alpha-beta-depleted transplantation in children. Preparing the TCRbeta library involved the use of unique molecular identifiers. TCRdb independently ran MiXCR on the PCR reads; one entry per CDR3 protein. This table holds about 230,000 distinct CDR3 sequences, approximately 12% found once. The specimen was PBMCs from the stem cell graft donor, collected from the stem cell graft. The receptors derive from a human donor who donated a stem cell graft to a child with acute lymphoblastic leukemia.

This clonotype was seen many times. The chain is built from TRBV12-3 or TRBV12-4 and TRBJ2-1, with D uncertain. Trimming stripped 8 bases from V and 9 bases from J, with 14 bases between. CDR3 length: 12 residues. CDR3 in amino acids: CASGREIGEQFF. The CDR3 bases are TGTGCCAGCGGTAGGGAAATTGGTGAGCAGTTCTTC.

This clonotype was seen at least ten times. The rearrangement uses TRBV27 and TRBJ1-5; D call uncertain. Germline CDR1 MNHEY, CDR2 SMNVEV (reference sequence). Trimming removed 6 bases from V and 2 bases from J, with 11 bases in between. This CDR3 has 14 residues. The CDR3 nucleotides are TGTGCCAGCAGACCGGGGAGAGGCAATCAGCCCCAGCATTTT. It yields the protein CASRPGRGNQPQHF.

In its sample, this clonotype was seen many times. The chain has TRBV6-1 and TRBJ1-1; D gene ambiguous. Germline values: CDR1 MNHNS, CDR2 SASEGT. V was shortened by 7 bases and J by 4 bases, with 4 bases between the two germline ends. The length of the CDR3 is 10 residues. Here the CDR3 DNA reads TGTGCCAGCACCCTCACTGAAGCTTTCTTT. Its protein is CASTLTEAFF.

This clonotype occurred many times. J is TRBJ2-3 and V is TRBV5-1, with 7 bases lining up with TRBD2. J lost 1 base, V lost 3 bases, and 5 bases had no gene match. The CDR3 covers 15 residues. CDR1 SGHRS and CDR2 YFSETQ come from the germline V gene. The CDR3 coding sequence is TGCGCCAGCAGCTCGGGAGGAGAGGGCACAGATACGCAGTATTTT. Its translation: CASSSGGEGTDTQYF.

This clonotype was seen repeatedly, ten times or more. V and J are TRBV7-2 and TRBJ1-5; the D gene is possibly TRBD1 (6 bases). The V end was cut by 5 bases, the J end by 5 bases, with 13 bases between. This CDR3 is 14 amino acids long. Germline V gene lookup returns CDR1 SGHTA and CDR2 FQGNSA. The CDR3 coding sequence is TGTGCCAGCAGCAAAGACAGGCTTCATCAGCCCCAGCATTTT. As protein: CASSKDRLHQPQHF.

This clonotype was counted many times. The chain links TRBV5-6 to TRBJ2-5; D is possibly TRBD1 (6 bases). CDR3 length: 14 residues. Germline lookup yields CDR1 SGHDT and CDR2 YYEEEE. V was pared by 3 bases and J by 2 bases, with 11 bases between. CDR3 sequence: CASSWIGQQETQYF. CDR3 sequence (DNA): TGTGCCAGCAGCTGGATTGGACAGCAAGAGACCCAGTACTTC.

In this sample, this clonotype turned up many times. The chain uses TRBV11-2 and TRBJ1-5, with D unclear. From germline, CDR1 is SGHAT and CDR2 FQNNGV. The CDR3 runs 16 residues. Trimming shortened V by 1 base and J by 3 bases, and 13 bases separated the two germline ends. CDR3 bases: TGTGCCAGCAGCTTAGGGCTACTGGGGTACAATCAGCCCCAGCATTTT. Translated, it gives CASSLGLLGYNQPQHF. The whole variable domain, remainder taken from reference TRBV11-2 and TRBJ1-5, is EAGVAQSPRYKIIEKRQSVAFWCNPISGHATLYWYQQILGQGPKLLIQFQNNGVVDDSQLPKDRFSAERLKGVDSTLKIQPAKLEDSAVYLCASSLGLLGYNQPQHFGDGTRLSIL.

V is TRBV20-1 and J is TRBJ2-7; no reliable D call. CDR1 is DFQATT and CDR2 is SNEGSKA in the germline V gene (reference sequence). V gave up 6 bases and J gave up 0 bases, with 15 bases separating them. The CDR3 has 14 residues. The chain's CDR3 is CSARPGVGSYEQYF. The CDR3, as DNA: TGCAGTGCGCGCCCTGGGGTAGGCTCCTACGAGCAGTACTTC.

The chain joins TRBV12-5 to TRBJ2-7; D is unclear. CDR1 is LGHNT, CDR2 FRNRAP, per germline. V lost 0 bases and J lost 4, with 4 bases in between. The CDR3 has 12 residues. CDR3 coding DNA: TGTGCTAGTGGTTTGGTTCTTTACGAGCAGTACTTC. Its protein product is CASGLVLYEQYF.

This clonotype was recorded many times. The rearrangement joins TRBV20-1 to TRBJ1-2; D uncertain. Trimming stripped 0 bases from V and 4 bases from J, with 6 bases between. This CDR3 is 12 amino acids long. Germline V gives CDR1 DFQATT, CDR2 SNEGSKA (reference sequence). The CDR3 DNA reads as TGCAGTGCTAGAGATATTGGCTATGGCTACACCTTC. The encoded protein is CSARDIGYGYTF.

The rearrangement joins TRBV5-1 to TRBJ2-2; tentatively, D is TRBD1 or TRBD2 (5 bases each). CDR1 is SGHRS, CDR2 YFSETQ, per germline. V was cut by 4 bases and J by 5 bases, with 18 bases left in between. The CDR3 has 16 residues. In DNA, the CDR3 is TGCGCCAGCAGCCTCGAATCGGGACCTAGTACCGGGGAGCTGTTTTTT. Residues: CASSLESGPSTGELFF. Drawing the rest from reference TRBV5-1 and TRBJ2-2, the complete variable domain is KAGVTQTPRYLIKTRGQQVTLSCSPISGHRSVSWYQQTPGQGLQFLFEYFSETQRNKGNFPGRFSGRQFSNSRSEMNVSTLELGDSALYLCASSLESGPSTGELFFGEGSRLTVL.

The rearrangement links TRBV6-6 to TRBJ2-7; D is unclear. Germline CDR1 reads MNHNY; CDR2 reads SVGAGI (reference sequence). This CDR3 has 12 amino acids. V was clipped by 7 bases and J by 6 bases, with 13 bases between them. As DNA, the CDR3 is TGTGCCAGCAATGACATGGTGTTCGAGCAGTACTTC. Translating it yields CASNDMVFEQYF.

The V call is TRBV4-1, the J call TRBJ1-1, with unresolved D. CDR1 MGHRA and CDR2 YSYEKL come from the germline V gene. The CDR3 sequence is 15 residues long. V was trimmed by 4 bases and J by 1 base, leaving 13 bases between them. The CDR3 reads CASSLEPNGNTEAFF. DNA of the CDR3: TGCGCCAGCAGCCTCGAGCCGAACGGGAACACTGAAGCTTTCTTT.

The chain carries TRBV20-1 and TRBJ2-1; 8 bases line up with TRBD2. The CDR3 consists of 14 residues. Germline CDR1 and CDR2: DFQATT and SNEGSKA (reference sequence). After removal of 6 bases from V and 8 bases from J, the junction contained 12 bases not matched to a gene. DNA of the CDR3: TGCAGTGCCAATCCCTCACGGGGGGGGGATGAGCAGTTCTTC. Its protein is CSANPSRGGDEQFF.

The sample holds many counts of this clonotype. CDR3 sequence: CASRQGQSSYNEQFF. CDR3 coding DNA: TGTGCCAGCAGGCAGGGACAGAGCTCCTACAATGAGCAGTTCTTC. The rearrangement links TRBV12-3 or TRBV12-4 to TRBJ2-1; 7 bases map to TRBD1. Trimming removed 6 bases from V and 0 bases from J; junction bases left unmatched: 5. This CDR3 contains 15 residues.

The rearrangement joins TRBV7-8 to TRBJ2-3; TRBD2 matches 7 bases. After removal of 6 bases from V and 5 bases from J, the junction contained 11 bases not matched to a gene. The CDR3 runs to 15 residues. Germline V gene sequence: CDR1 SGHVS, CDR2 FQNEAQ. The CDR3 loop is CASRREGLEVDTQYF. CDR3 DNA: TGTGCCAGCAGGAGGGAGGGCCTAGAGGTAGATACGCAGTATTTT. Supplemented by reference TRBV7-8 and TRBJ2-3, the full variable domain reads GAGVSQSPRYKVAKRGQDVALRCDPISGHVSLFWYQQALGQGPEFLTYFQNEAQLDKSGLPSDRFFAERPEGSVSTLKIQRTQQEDSAVYLCASRREGLEVDTQYFGPGTRLTVL.

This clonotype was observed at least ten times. The CDR3 DNA reads as TGTGCCAGCGATGGTCCGGGAGGGGGGCATGGCTACACCTTC. It encodes CASDGPGGGHGYTF. This chain joins TRBV28 and TRBJ1-2; TRBD1 might be the D (6 bases). The germline V and J ends were trimmed by 8 bases and 6 bases, with 19 bases remaining between them. The CDR3 is made up of 14 amino acids. From germline, CDR1 is MDHEN and CDR2 SYDVKM.

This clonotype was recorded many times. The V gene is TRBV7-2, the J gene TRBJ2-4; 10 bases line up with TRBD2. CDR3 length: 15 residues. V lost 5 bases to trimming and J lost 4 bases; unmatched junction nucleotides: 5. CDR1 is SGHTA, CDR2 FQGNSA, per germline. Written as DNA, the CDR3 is TGTGCCAGCAGCGACCCTAGCGGGAGTAAAAACATTCAGTACTTC. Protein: CASSDPSGSKNIQYF.

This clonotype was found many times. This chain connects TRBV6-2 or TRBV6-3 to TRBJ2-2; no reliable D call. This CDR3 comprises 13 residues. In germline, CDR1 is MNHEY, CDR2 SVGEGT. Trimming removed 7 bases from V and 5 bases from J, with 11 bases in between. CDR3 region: CASTYPRTGELFF. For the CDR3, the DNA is TGTGCCAGCACCTACCCCAGAACCGGGGAGCTGTTTTTT.

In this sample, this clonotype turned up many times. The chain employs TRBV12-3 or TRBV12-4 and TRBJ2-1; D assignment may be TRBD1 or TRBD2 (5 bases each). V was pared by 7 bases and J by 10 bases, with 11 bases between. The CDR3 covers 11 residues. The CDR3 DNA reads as TGTGCCAGCACGATGGGGGTAGAGCAGTTCTTC. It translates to CASTMGVEQFF.

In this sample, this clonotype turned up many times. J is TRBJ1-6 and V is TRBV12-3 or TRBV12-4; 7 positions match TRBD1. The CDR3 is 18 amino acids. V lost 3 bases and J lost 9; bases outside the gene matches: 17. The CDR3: CASSFYFDRVGGGSPLHF. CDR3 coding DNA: TGTGCCAGCAGTTTCTATTTCGACAGGGTAGGAGGGGGTTCACCCCTCCACTTT.

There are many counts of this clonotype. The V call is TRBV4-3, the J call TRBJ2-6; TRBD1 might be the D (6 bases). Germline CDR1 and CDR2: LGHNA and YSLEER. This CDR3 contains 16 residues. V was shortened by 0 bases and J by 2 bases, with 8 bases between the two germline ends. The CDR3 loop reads CASSQEGGTGANVLTF. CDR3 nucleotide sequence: TGCGCCAGCAGCCAAGAAGGGGGAACTGGGGCCAACGTCCTGACTTTC.

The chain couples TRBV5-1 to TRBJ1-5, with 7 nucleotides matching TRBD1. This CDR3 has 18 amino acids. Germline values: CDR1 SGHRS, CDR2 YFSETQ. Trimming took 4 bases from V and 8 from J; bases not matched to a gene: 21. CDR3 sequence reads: CASSHDFIGTAPREPQHF. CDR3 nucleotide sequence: TGCGCCAGCAGCCATGATTTTATAGGGACAGCCCCGAGGGAGCCCCAGCATTTT.

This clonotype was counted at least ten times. CDR3 DNA sequence: TGCAGCGTCGGACAGGGCCACGAGCAGTACTTC. This sequence encodes CSVGQGHEQYF. V usage is TRBV29-1 and J usage is TRBJ2-7, with 8 bases lining up with TRBD1. The CDR3 covers 11 residues. J gave up 5 bases and V 6 bases, and 3 bases lay outside the gene matches. The germline V gene has CDR1 SQVTM and CDR2 ANQGSEA.

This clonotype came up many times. CDR3 sequence: CASSSGLAGGGDEQFF. The CDR3 DNA follows: TGTGCCAGCAGTTCGGGACTAGCGGGAGGAGGCGATGAGCAGTTCTTC. The gene calls are TRBV12-3 or TRBV12-4 and TRBJ2-1, with TRBD2 identical over 15 bases. The CDR3 is 16 amino acids. J lost 8 bases, V lost 4 bases, and 6 bases had no gene match.

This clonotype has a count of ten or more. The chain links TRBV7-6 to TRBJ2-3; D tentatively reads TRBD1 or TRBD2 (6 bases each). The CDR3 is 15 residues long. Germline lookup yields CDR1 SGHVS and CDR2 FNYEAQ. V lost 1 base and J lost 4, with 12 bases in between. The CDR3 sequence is CASSLGVGGPDTQYF. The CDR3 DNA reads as TGTGCCAGCAGCTTAGGGGTTGGGGGGCCAGATACGCAGTATTTT.

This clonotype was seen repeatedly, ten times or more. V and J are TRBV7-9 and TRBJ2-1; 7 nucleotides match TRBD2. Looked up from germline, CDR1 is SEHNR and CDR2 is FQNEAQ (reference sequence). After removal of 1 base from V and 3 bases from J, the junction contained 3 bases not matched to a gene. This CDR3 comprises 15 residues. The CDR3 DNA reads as TGTGCCAGCAGCTTAGTCCGCGGGGGCTACAATGAGCAGTTCTTC. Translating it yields CASSLVRGGYNEQFF.

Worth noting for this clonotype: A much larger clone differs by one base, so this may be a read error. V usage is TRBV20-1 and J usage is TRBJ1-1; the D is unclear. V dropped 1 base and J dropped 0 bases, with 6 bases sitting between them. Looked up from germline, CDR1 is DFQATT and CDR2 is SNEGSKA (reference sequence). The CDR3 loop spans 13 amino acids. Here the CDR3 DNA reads TGCAGTGCTAGAGTCAGCATGAACACTGAAGCTTTCTTT. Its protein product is CSARVSMNTEAFF.

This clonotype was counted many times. The CDR3 DNA reads as TGTGCTAGTGGTTTTCTCAGGCCGTGTTACGAGCAGTACTTC. Its protein product is CASGFLRPCYEQYF. The chain has TRBV12-5 and TRBJ2-7; no definite D call. Looked up from germline, CDR1 is LGHNT and CDR2 is FRNRAP. The V end was cut by 3 bases, the J end by 4 bases, with 13 bases between. This CDR3 region has 14 residues.

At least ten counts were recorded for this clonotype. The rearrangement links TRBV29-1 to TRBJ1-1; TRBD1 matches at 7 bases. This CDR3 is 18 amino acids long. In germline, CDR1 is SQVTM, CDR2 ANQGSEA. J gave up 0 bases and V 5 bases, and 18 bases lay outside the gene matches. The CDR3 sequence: CSVSLGVWQGGMNTEAFF. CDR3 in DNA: TGCAGCGTTTCATTAGGGGTGTGGCAGGGGGGGATGAACACTGAAGCTTTCTTT.

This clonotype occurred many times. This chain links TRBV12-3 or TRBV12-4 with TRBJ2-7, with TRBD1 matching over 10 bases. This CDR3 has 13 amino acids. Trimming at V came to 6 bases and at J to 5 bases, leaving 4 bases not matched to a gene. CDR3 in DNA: TGTGCCAGCAGCCGGGACAGGGGCGACGAGCAGTACTTC. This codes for CASSRDRGDEQYF.

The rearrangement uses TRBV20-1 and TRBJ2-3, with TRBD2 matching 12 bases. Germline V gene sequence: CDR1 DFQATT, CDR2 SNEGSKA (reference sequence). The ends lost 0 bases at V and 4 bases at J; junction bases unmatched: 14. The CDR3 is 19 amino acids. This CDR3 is CSARDLGASGGAPADTQYF. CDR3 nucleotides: TGCAGTGCTAGAGATCTCGGGGCTAGCGGGGGGGCCCCCGCAGATACGCAGTATTTT.